This TCR beta chain is from a study of human thymus T cells. Thymus specimens were resections from corrective heart surgery. Libraries were prepared by immunoSEQ multiplex PCR; TCRdb keeps only in-frame clonotypes and omits some of them. In the table there are some 130,000 clones, about 94% of which are singletons. Per germline, CDR1 LGHNA and CDR2 YSLEER. Deletions cut 0 bases from V and 2 bases from J, with 11 bases between. The CDR3 length is 15 residues. This receptor was obtained from a boy under three years old with a congenital heart defect but otherwise immunologically healthy. J is TRBJ2-7 and V is TRBV4-3; D is unresolved. Sequenced sample: thymus tissue. Here the CDR3 reads CASSQDRVDTYEQYF. Here the CDR3 DNA reads TGCGCCAGCAGCCAAGATCGGGTAGATACCTACGAGCAGTACTTC.